This passage covers 7 T cell receptor beta chains from one sample sequenced in a study of Graves' ophthalmopathy and Graves' hyperthyroidism. TCR beta CDR3 amplification used RNA transcripts. A first-round RT-PCR used HTBI primers, followed by a second-round multiplex PCR. TCRdb re-called the multiplex PCR reads with MiXCR, one entry per CDR3 protein. The table records around 670,000 distinct CDR3 sequences, 40% of them present only once. The material sequenced was peripheral blood. The receptors derive from an adult man with Graves' ophthalmopathy.

This clonotype was counted ten times or more. V and J are TRBV10-1 and TRBJ2-7, with 9 bases aligning to TRBD1. Germline-derived CDR1 and CDR2 are WNHNN and SYGVQD (reference sequence). Trimming cost V 4 bases and J 6 bases; bases outside gene matches: 7. This CDR3 spans 14 amino acids. As DNA, the CDR3 is TGCGCCAGCAGTGCGGCACAGGGGGCGAGCGAGCAGTACTTC. Translating it yields CASSAAQGASEQYF.

Ten or more counts support this clonotype. The CDR3 spells CSVRRGVTEAFF. CDR3 DNA: TGCAGTGTAAGGAGGGGGGTCACTGAAGCTTTCTTT. This sequence joins TRBV20-1 and TRBJ1-1, with D possibly being TRBD1 (6 bases). Trimming stripped 7 bases from V and 4 bases from J, with 13 bases between. Germline CDR1 and CDR2: DFQATT and SNEGSKA (reference sequence). CDR3 size: 12 residues.

This clonotype has only a few counts. One junction end does not reproduce the germline sequence, and a read error may be involved. V is TRBV10-3 and J is TRBJ2-2, with a weak D call TRBD1 (6 bases). The CDR3 length is 15 residues. Germline-derived CDR1 and CDR2 are ENHRY and SYGVKD. CDR3 in DNA: TGTGCCAGCAGTTACCAGACAGGGAACACCGGGGAGCTGTTTTTT. It specifies CASSYQTGNTGELFF.

This clonotype was detected a few times. The V gene is TRBV19, the J gene TRBJ1-1; TRBD1 is a possible D gene (6 bases). CDR3 length: 11 amino acids. V was shortened by 11 bases and J by 5 bases, with 12 bases between the two germline ends. Germline V gene lookup returns CDR1 LNHDA and CDR2 SQIVND (reference sequence). The CDR3 protein is CASRGRTEAFF. As DNA, the CDR3 is TGTGCCTCCAGGGGTCGGACTGAAGCTTTCTTT.

This clonotype was found a few times. V gene TRBV30 combines with J gene TRBJ2-7; maybe TRBD1 (5 bases). The CDR3 sequence is 11 residues long. V was shortened by 0 bases and J by 6 bases, with 6 bases between the two germline ends. The germline gives CDR1 GTSNPN, CDR2 SVGIG (reference sequence). The CDR3 protein is CAWSVTAEQYF. CDR3 DNA sequence: TGTGCCTGGAGTGTGACAGCCGAGCAGTACTTC.

CDR3: CSVTGGEANYGYTF. The CDR3 coding sequence is TGCAGCGTCACAGGGGGCGAAGCTAACTATGGCTACACCTTC. This rearrangement joins TRBV29-1 to TRBJ1-2; TRBD1 agrees at 9 bases. The germline V gene encodes CDR1 SQVTM and CDR2 ANQGSEA. The CDR3 contains 14 residues. Trimming cost V 6 bases and J 0 bases; bases outside gene matches: 5.

There are a few counts of this clonotype. This sequence joins TRBV7-9 and TRBJ2-5; D not resolved. CDR1 is SEHNR, CDR2 FQNEAQ, per germline (reference sequence). This CDR3 has 15 amino acids. Trimming took 4 bases from V and 1 from J, leaving 13 bases between them. The CDR3 loop reads CASSSFRPPQETQYF. CDR3 DNA: TGTGCCAGCAGCTCGTTTAGGCCCCCCCAAGAGACCCAGTACTTC.